These 32 T cell receptor beta chains were sequenced from one sample in a study of CD8 T cells in ankylosing spondylitis. Study outcomes and limitations: A motif in TCR beta, a set of under 10 highly homologous variants, appeared characteristic of ankylosing spondylitis blood.

These receptors' antigens are unknown. TCRdb analysed the 5' RACE reads with MiXCR anew, one entry per CDR3 protein. The sample yields 450,000 to 550,000 distinct CDR3 sequences, about 5.2% seen once. Material: blood, either unsorted or a sorted T cell fraction (not recorded which). Receptors originate from a male donor with ankylosing spondylitis.

The table lists this clonotype with many counts. This chain joins TRBV7-2 and TRBJ1-2; tentatively, D is TRBD1 (6 bases). Germline CDR1 reads SGHTA; CDR2 reads FQGNSA. The CDR3 has 12 residues. V lost 5 bases and J lost 7, with 11 bases in between. Here the CDR3 reads CASSPGAGGYTF. DNA for the CDR3: TGTGCCAGCAGCCCGGGGGCCGGTGGCTACACCTTC.

The sample holds many counts of this clonotype. This chain links TRBV11-2 with TRBJ2-7, with unresolved D. Germline CDR1 is SGHAT and CDR2 is FQNNGV. The CDR3 extends over 14 amino acids. With 1 base removed from V and 4 bases from J, the gap between germline ends came to 11 bases. CDR3 sequence (DNA): TGTGCCAGCAGCTTAGTTTTAATACCTTACGAGCAGTACTTC. Translation gives CASSLVLIPYEQYF.

This clonotype was counted ten times or more. V usage is TRBV4-2 and J usage is TRBJ2-5, with TRBD2 identical over 11 bases. Germline trimming cut 4 bases from V and 1 base from J; bases unmatched to any gene: 5. CDR1 and CDR2 from the germline V gene are LGHNA and YNFKEQ. This CDR3 contains 16 residues. In nucleotides, the CDR3 is TGTGCCAGCAGCCTACTAGCGGGAGAGGGCCAAGAGACCCAGTACTTC. It yields the protein CASSLLAGEGQETQYF.

The chain has TRBV20-1 and TRBJ2-7; 12 bases are a match to TRBD2. The V segment lost 5 bases and the J segment 6 bases; nucleotides outside the gene matches: 8. The CDR3 is 14 amino acids. From germline, CDR1 is DFQATT and CDR2 SNEGSKA (reference sequence). CDR3 DNA sequence: TGCAGTGCTGACTTACTAGCGGGAGGATCCGAGCAGTACTTC. Protein product: CSADLLAGGSEQYF.

The chain joins TRBV15 to TRBJ2-7; TRBD2 matches at 10 bases. This CDR3 contains 16 residues. The V segment lost 5 bases and the J segment 2 bases; nucleotides outside the gene matches: 9. Germline V gene lookup returns CDR1 LNHNV and CDR2 YYDKDF (reference sequence). For the CDR3, the DNA is TGTGCCACCAGCCGGGGGTCTAGCGGGGGCACCTACGAGCAGTACTTC. Amino acids: CATSRGSSGGTYEQYF.

The chain employs TRBV10-3 and TRBJ2-3, with D tentatively TRBD2 (5 bases). The CDR3 consists of 13 residues. V was trimmed by 4 bases and J by 2 bases, leaving 7 bases between them. Germline CDR1 and CDR2: ENHRY and SYGVKD. The CDR3 loop is CAISGLNTDTQYF. As DNA, the CDR3 is TGTGCCATCAGTGGACTAAACACAGATACGCAGTATTTT.

The chain is built from TRBV3-1 and TRBJ1-2; tentatively, D is TRBD1 (5 bases). V was clipped by 0 bases and J by 4 bases, with 21 bases between them. CDR1 and CDR2 (germline): LGHDT, YNNKEL (reference sequence). This CDR3 comprises 18 residues. CDR3 loop: CASSQDPRGEGSFYGYTF. The CDR3, as DNA: TGTGCCAGCAGCCAAGATCCCCGGGGCGAGGGCTCATTCTATGGCTACACCTTC.

This clonotype came up many times. The chain links TRBV5-5 to TRBJ2-5, with 9 bases fitting TRBD2. The CDR3 runs to 15 residues. CDR1 and CDR2 (germline): SGHKS, YYEKEE (reference sequence). V dropped 4 bases and J dropped 2; count of bases not matched to a gene: 6. The CDR3 here is CASSPGLAEQETQYF. The CDR3 DNA reads as TGTGCCAGCAGCCCGGGACTAGCAGAACAAGAGACCCAGTACTTC.

The chain combines TRBV18 with TRBJ2-3, with TRBD1 matching over 9 bases. This CDR3 is 16 amino acids long. Looked up from germline, CDR1 is KGHSH and CDR2 is LQKENI. Trimming took 3 bases from V and 4 from J; bases not matched to a gene: 8. CDR3 in amino acids: CASSPPTGGGPDTQYF. CDR3 coding DNA: TGTGCCAGCTCACCCCCGACAGGGGGGGGGCCAGATACGCAGTATTTT.

The gene calls are TRBV6-5 and TRBJ1-5; D uncertain. The germline V gene encodes CDR1 MNHEY and CDR2 SVGAGI. The CDR3 length is 13 residues. The V end was cut by 3 bases, the J end by 0 bases, with 3 bases between. The CDR3, as DNA: TGTGCCAGCAGTTATAATAGCAATCAGCCCCAGCATTTT. It is translated as CASSYNSNQPQHF.

This clonotype occurred many times. The chain is built from TRBV5-1 and TRBJ1-1, with D tentatively TRBD1 (6 bases). V lost 7 bases and J 0 bases, leaving 22 bases between the germline ends. Germline CDR1 is SGHRS and CDR2 is YFSETQ. CDR3 length: 17 residues. CDR3 sequence (DNA): TGCGCCAGCTCCACCGGCGGACAGAGTTCCATGAACACTGAAGCTTTCTTT. As protein: CASSTGGQSSMNTEAFF.

The genes are TRBV28 and TRBJ2-3, with D perhaps TRBD1 (5 bases). The CDR3 is 15 residues long. The germline CDR1 and CDR2 sequences are MDHEN and SYDVKM. The V and J ends lost 8 bases and 1 base respectively, with 16 bases between them. In DNA form, the CDR3 reads TGTGCCAGCGGCGATTACCCAGGGCGCACAGATACGCAGTATTTT. Its protein product is CASGDYPGRTDTQYF.

This clonotype was picked up many times. This chain uses TRBV2 with TRBJ1-1; no reliable D call. The V end was cut by 5 bases, the J end by 3 bases, with 10 bases between. CDR1 is SNHLY and CDR2 is FYNNEI in the germline V gene. The CDR3 runs to 13 residues. The CDR3 DNA is TGTGCCAGCAGTCAGGAGCGGGACACTGAAGCTTTCTTT. It codes for CASSQERDTEAFF.

This clonotype was counted a few times. The chain carries TRBV7-2 and TRBJ2-7, with D maybe TRBD2 (8 bases). The CDR3 loop spans 15 amino acids. The V end was cut by 5 bases, the J end by 3 bases, with 17 bases between. Germline CDR1 is SGHTA and CDR2 is FQGNSA. CDR3 residues: CASSKGAGGVYEQYF. The CDR3 DNA is TGTGCCAGCAGCAAGGGGGCGGGGGGCGTCTACGAGCAGTACTTC.

The rearrangement links TRBV19 to TRBJ2-7; 11 bases match TRBD1. Germline V gene data show CDR1 as LNHDA and CDR2 as SQIVND (reference sequence). V was pared by 6 bases and J by 4 bases, with 8 bases of the junction left unmatched. The length of the CDR3 is 15 residues. DNA for the CDR3: TGTGCCAGTAGCCCTGGACAGGGGGCTTTATACGAGCAGTACTTC. Translating gives CASSPGQGALYEQYF.

The chain recombines TRBV6-2 or TRBV6-3 with TRBJ2-1; no reliable D call. The germline gives CDR1 MNHEY, CDR2 SVGEGT. The CDR3 spans 16 residues. Trimming removed 2 bases at V and 0 bases at J, with 11 bases between. This CDR3 is CASSYPDLSSYNEQFF. The CDR3 region has the DNA TGTGCCAGCAGTTACCCGGATCTGAGCTCCTACAATGAGCAGTTCTTC.

This clonotype was found many times. CDR3 region: CASSLFSGTTGELFF. As DNA, the CDR3 is TGTGCCAGCAGTTTATTTAGCGGGACTACCGGGGAGCTGTTTTTT. The V and J genes are TRBV27 and TRBJ2-2; TRBD2 aligns across 8 bases. This CDR3 has 15 amino acids. CDR1 and CDR2 from the germline V gene are MNHEY and SMNVEV (reference sequence). V was clipped by 1 base and J by 5 bases; unmatched bases: 3.

This clonotype was observed many times. The genes are TRBV28 and TRBJ1-6; maybe TRBD1 (6 bases). This CDR3 spans 17 amino acids. Trimming pared 4 bases from V and 7 bases from J, leaving 20 bases between. Germline V lookup: CDR1 MDHEN, CDR2 SYDVKM. CDR3 loop: CASSSPRGAQPNSPLHF. The CDR3 coding sequence is TGTGCCAGCAGTTCCCCGCGGGGGGCCCAACCAAATTCACCCCTCCACTTT.

This clonotype was seen a handful of times. CDR3 nucleotides: TGTGCCAGCAGACGGACTAGCGGGACCTACAATGAGCAGTTCTTC. Translating it yields CASRRTSGTYNEQFF. V usage is TRBV12-3 or TRBV12-4 and J usage is TRBJ2-1; 12 bases agree with TRBD2. V trimming: 6 bases; J trimming: 2 bases; junction bases outside the gene matches: 2. The CDR3 consists of 15 residues.

This clonotype was seen a single time. This chain links TRBV11-3 with TRBJ2-7, with D possibly TRBD1 on 7 matching bases. This CDR3 comprises 14 residues. Germline lookup yields CDR1 SGHNT and CDR2 YENEEA. Deletions cut 5 bases from V and 5 bases from J, with 16 bases between. The CDR3 spells CASSQGGTVNEQYF. The CDR3 region has the DNA TGTGCCAGCAGCCAGGGCGGGACAGTCAACGAGCAGTACTTC. The entire variable domain, with the rest obtained from reference TRBV11-3 and TRBJ2-7, is as follows: EAGVVQSPRYKIIEKKQPVAFWCNPISGHNTLYWYLQNLGQGPELLIRYENEEAVDDSQLPKDRFSAERLKGVDSTLKIQPAELGDSAVYLCASSQGGTVNEQYFGPGTRLTVT.

In its sample, this clonotype was seen many times. The V and J genes are TRBV29-1 and TRBJ1-2; maybe TRBD1 (6 bases). Germline V gene sequence: CDR1 SQVTM, CDR2 ANQGSEA. The V end lost 8 bases, the J end lost 2 bases, and 15 bases lay between the germline ends. CDR3 length: 13 residues. The chain's CDR3 is CSISDSLNYGYTF. DNA for the CDR3: TGCAGCATATCGGACAGTTTAAACTATGGCTACACCTTC.

This clonotype was recorded at least ten times. The rearrangement joins TRBV5-1 to TRBJ2-7; no firm D call. Trimming removed 4 bases at V and 4 bases at J, with 15 bases between. Germline V gene sequence: CDR1 SGHRS, CDR2 YFSETQ. This CDR3 has 14 residues. CDR3 DNA sequence: TGCGCCAGCAGCATAGGTGGGATCCTGTACGAGCAGTACTTC. The encoded protein is CASSIGGILYEQYF.

Worth noting for this clonotype: A read error may be the cause here, since a much bigger clone is one base away. The J gene is TRBJ2-1, the V gene TRBV5-6; D gene unclear. Germline V gene data show CDR1 as SGHDT and CDR2 as YYEEEE. The CDR3 totals 12 residues. DNA of the CDR3: TGTTCCAGCAGCCCCGACTCTACTGAGCAGTTCTTC. Residues: CSSSPDSTEQFF.

The chain is built from TRBV7-9 and TRBJ2-7, with 9 bases lining up with TRBD1. Germline trimming cut 6 bases from V and 3 bases from J; bases unmatched to any gene: 6. The CDR3 is made up of 14 amino acids. Germline V CDR1 and CDR2: SEHNR, FQNEAQ (reference sequence). CDR3 region: CASRKGQGYYEQYF. In DNA, the CDR3 is TGTGCCAGCAGAAAGGGACAGGGATACTACGAGCAGTACTTC. The full variable domain, with the rest looked up from reference TRBV7-9 and TRBJ2-7, is DTGVSQNPRHKITKRGQNVTFRCDPISEHNRLYWYRQTLGQGPEFLTYFQNEAQLEKSRLLSDRFSAERPKGSFSTLEIQRTEQGDSAMYLCASRKGQGYYEQYFGPGTRLTVT.

In the case of this clonotype: This may stem from a read error, because a much larger clone lies one nucleotide away. V usage is TRBV29-1 and J usage is TRBJ2-5; TRBD1 is a possible D gene (6 bases). The CDR3 has 12 residues. Germline CDR1 and CDR2: SQVTM and ANQGSEA. The CDR3 sequence is CSVGGPQETRYF. In nucleotides, the CDR3 is TGCAGCGTTGGGGGGCCCCAAGAGACCCGGTACTTC. The variable domain in full, with the rest retrieved from reference TRBV29-1 and TRBJ2-5, is SAVISQKPSRDICQRGTSLTIQCQVDSQVTMMFWYRQQPGQSLTLIATANQGSEATYESGFVIDKFPISRPNLTFSTLTVSNMSPEDSSIYLCSVGGPQETRYFGPGTRLLVL.

This clonotype was counted at least ten times. V is TRBV5-1 and J is TRBJ2-1; D is unclear. Germline CDR1 SGHRS, CDR2 YFSETQ. The CDR3 is 13 residues long. V shed 4 bases and J shed 6 bases, with 11 bases lying between them. The CDR3 spells CASSPLSSNEQFF. The DNA of the CDR3 is TGCGCCAGCAGCCCCCTTTCTTCCAATGAGCAGTTCTTC.

This clonotype was seen at least ten times. The V gene is TRBV28, the J gene TRBJ1-1; tentative D call: TRBD1 (6 bases). CDR3 length equals 11 residues. V dropped 6 bases and J dropped 11 bases, with 13 bases sitting between them. Germline V gene sequence: CDR1 MDHEN, CDR2 SYDVKM. CDR3 amino acids: CASRGGLTAFF. CDR3 bases: TGTGCCAGCAGGGGGGGGCTAACGGCTTTCTTT.

This clonotype was recorded at least ten times. The chain carries TRBV27 and TRBJ2-2; TRBD2 matches 11 bases. The germline V gene encodes CDR1 MNHEY and CDR2 SMNVEV (reference sequence). Trimming removed 10 bases from V and 2 bases from J; junction bases left unmatched: 9. CDR3 length: 16 residues. The CDR3 protein is CATIASGRRNTGELFF. The CDR3 DNA reads as TGTGCCACCATCGCTAGCGGGAGGCGAAACACCGGGGAGCTGTTTTTT.

This clonotype appeared many times. V usage is TRBV11-2 and J usage is TRBJ2-1; possible D gene TRBD2, 6 bases. V shed 2 bases and J shed 4 bases, with 24 bases lying between them. The CDR3 extends over 19 amino acids. From germline, CDR1 is SGHAT and CDR2 FQNNGV. Written as DNA, the CDR3 is TGTGCCAGCAGCTTACGGACAAACCAGGACTATTATTCGTACAATGAGCAGTTCTTC. Translated: CASSLRTNQDYYSYNEQFF.

As for this clonotype: As the CDR3 is not closed by the conserved phenylalanine or tryptophan, this likely results from a read error. CDR3 amino acids: CSARVAGSSYNEQFS. CDR3 nucleotide sequence: TGCAGTGCTAGAGTGGCAGGGAGCTCCTACAATGAGCAGTTCTCC. The V gene is TRBV20-1, the J gene TRBJ2-1, with D perhaps matching TRBD1 or TRBD2 (5 bases each). Germline CDR1 reads DFQATT; CDR2 reads SNEGSKA (reference sequence). Deletions cut 1 base from V and 0 bases from J, with 10 bases between. This CDR3 contains 15 residues.

The CDR3 here is CASRGAEQFF. The CDR3 coding sequence is TGTGCCAGCAGAGGAGCTGAGCAGTTCTTC. This chain links TRBV12-3 or TRBV12-4 with TRBJ2-1; D gene uncertain. The V gene lost 6 bases and the J gene lost 9 bases, with 6 bases spanning the gap. The CDR3 runs to 10 residues.

V gene TRBV28 combines with J gene TRBJ2-3; 11 nucleotides match TRBD1. V lost 11 bases to trimming and J lost 5 bases; unmatched junction nucleotides: 9. The V gene's germline CDR1 is MDHEN and CDR2 SYDVKM. The CDR3 has 14 residues. CDR3 sequence reads: CALGSGQGGDTQYF. CDR3 in DNA: TGTGCCTTGGGGTCGGGACAGGGGGGAGATACGCAGTATTTT.